This TCR beta chain appears in the sequencing data of a study of beta chain features in type 1 diabetes. Judged by abundance, this clone is medium-sized (0.01 to 0.1%). Its antigen remains unidentified. The same CDR3 can be traced to other DNA sequences in this sample. Study results and caveats: The study found moderately but significantly shorter TCRB CDR3s in all four CD4+ subsets of Type 1 diabetes patients. Researchers cautioned that cDNA sequencing could over-represent cells with high TCR expression.

Germline-derived CDR1 and CDR2 are LGHNA and YSLEER. The J segment lost 5 bases and the V segment lost 0 bases, leaving 2 bases of the junction unmatched. The CDR3 totals 15 residues. Expressed TCRB transcripts were sequenced because the entire RNA isolate underwent reverse transcription. Here immunoSEQ multiplex PCR was the method, and the copy in TCRdb shows in-frame clones only, minus some. The sample consists of almost 350,000 clones, 9.3% of them appearing once. V gene TRBV4-3 combines with J gene TRBJ1-5; 9 bases are a match to TRBD1. Material for sequencing was central memory CD4+ T cells from blood. This receptor was identified in a man aged 25 to 40 with type 1 diabetes. In DNA, the CDR3 is TGCGCCAGCAGCCAAGATTGGACAGGGGATCAGCCCCAGCATTTT. Translating it yields CASSQDWTGDQPQHF.